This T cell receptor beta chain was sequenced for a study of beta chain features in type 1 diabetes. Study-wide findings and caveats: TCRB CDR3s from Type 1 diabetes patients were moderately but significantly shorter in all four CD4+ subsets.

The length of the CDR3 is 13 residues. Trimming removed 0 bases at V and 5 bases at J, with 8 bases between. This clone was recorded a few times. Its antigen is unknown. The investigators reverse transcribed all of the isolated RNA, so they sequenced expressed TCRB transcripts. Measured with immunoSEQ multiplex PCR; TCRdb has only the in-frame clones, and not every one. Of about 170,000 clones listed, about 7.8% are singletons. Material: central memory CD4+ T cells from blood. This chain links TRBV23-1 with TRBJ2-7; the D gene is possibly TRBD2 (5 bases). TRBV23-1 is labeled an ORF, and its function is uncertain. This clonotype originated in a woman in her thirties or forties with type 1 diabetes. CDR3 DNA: TGCGCCAGCAGTCAATCGCGGGTTAACGAGCAGTACTTC. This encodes CASSQSRVNEQYF.